This T cell receptor (beta chain) was identified in a study of vaccination and CD4 T cells after COVID-19. Across the study: At a median approximately 100 days (range 35 to 161) after diagnosis, post-COVID samples were drawn. Investigators stimulated cells with overlapping spike peptides drawn from SARS-CoV-2, HCoV-NL63, HCoV-OC43 and HCoV-229E.

The study sequenced cultured CD4+ T cell DNA using the Oncomine TCR Beta short-read assay. Using its own MiXCR run on the PCR reads, TCRdb lists one record per CDR3 protein. This table holds under 15,000 distinct CDR3 sequences, around 60% found once. With respect to this clonotype: Its specificity is unknown.

Treatment specified: approximately 9-day PBMC culture with coronavirus spike peptide pools or control peptides (ViraFEST assay). ViraFEST grew antigen-specific T cells using peptide pools, then sequenced TCRs. J was trimmed by 8 bases and V by 2 bases; bases with no gene match: 4. Germline CDR1 and CDR2: LGHDT and YNNKEL (reference sequence). This CDR3 region has 13 residues. V usage is TRBV3-1 and J usage is TRBJ1-2, with 8 bases aligning to TRBD1. The sequenced sample was CD4+ T cells from blood, cultured in vitro. The sequence was obtained from a human donor who had recovered from COVID-19. CDR3 protein: CASSQSSGGGYTF. The CDR3 DNA is TGTGCCAGCAGCCAATCGTCAGGGGGCGGCTACACCTTC.